This TCR beta chain originates from a study of cytomegalovirus exposure and HLA in healthy donors. The assay was immunoSEQ multiplex PCR, and TCRdb's table has in-frame clones only and misses some. In the table there are around 300,000 clones, approximately 86% of which are singletons. CDR3 size: 14 residues. Germline V gene sequence: CDR1 GTSNPN, CDR2 SVGIG (reference sequence). Trimming removed 2 bases at V and 8 bases at J, with 18 bases between. From the roughly 120-subject validation cohort, which was separate from the roughly 710-subject first cohort, the donors were drawn. This clonotype originated in a man between 25 and 39 years old in good health and CMV-seronegative. This chain uses TRBV30 with TRBJ1-2; TRBD1 is a possible D gene (6 bases). The sample was PBMCs. CDR3 in amino acids: CAWSIQGLGFGYTF. CDR3 nucleotide sequence: TGTGCCTGGAGTATACAGGGCCTAGGTTTCGGCTACACCTTC.